This T cell receptor beta chain was obtained from a study of control samples from healthy donors and cancer patients. Sequencing was performed with immunoSEQ multiplex PCR; in TCRdb, only in-frame clones are kept and a portion is missing. The sample lists roughly 130,000 clones, roughly nine tenths occurring once. This clone was counted once. Germline V lookup: CDR1 SGDLS, CDR2 YYNGEE. The CDR3 runs 15 residues. Unmatched junction bases numbered 6, after V lost 4 bases and J lost 3 bases. This chain connects TRBV9 to TRBJ2-2; 7 bases are a match to TRBD2. The source material was blood. The receptor's source is a woman aged 25 to 39 in good health. CDR3 sequence reads: CASSPLGGDTGELFF. CDR3 nucleotides: TGTGCCAGCAGCCCCCTGGGAGGGGACACCGGGGAGCTGTTTTTT.